Listed here are 22 T cell receptor beta chains from one sample, sequenced in a study of OX40 agonist ivuxolimab in advanced cancers. Using immunoSEQ multiplex PCR, the repertoire was profiled, and TCRdb retains in-frame clones only, with some absent. This table has some 87,000 clones, nearly 90% appearing once. The sample in question was CD4+ or CD8+ T cells sorted from blood, obtained in a trial of the OX40 agonist ivuxolimab. The receptor set was obtained from an adult with an advanced solid tumor such as melanoma, head and neck, liver or kidney cancer.

This sequence joins TRBV30 and TRBJ2-5; tentative D call: TRBD2 (5 bases). The CDR3 covers 16 residues. Looked up from germline, CDR1 is GTSNPN and CDR2 is SVGIG (reference sequence). V shed 2 bases and J shed 4 bases, with 20 bases lying between them. CDR3 nucleotides: TGTGCCTGGAGTCCCAGAGGGCATCGGAGAGGAGAGACCCAGTACTTC. Translated, it gives CAWSPRGHRRGETQYF.

The V and J genes are TRBV19 and TRBJ1-4; unclear D gene. V was trimmed by 5 bases and J by 11 bases, leaving 21 bases between them. The germline V gene has CDR1 LNHDA and CDR2 SQIVND (reference sequence). CDR3 length equals 15 residues. This CDR3 reads CASSDAQPPLDKLFF. The CDR3 coding sequence is TGTGCCAGTAGTGATGCTCAGCCACCTTTGGATAAACTGTTTTTT.

Turning to this clone: At one of its ends the junction is not consistent with the germline gene, which may arise from a read error. This chain uses TRBV5-1 with TRBJ2-5; the D gene is possibly TRBD1 (6 bases). The CDR3 has 16 amino acids. Germline CDR1 is SGHRS and CDR2 is YFSETQ. CDR3 residues: CASRLDRGAPHETQYF. The CDR3 DNA reads as TGCGCCAGCAGATTGGACAGAGGGGCCCCCCACGAGACCCAGTACTTC.

V is TRBV6-1 and J is TRBJ1-2; no firm D call. This CDR3 comprises 12 residues. V was pared by 1 base and J by 5 bases, with 5 bases between. CDR1 and CDR2 from the germline V gene are MNHNS and SASEGT. The CDR3 sequence: CASSEGWYGYTF. The CDR3 DNA reads TGTGCCAGCAGTGAAGGTTGGTATGGCTACACCTTC.

The rearrangement links TRBV7-2 to TRBJ1-5; D is perhaps TRBD1 (5 bases). Between the trimmed V and J ends, which lost 5 bases and 2 bases, there was a span of 13 bases. Looked up from germline, CDR1 is SGHTA and CDR2 is FQGNSA. The CDR3 is 15 amino acids. The CDR3 reads CASSLGRSGNQPQHF. In DNA, the CDR3 is TGTGCCAGCAGCCTGGGACGATCGGGCAATCAGCCCCAGCATTTT. Complete variable domain (other parts from reference TRBV7-2 and TRBJ1-5): GAGVSQSPSNKVTEKGKDVELRCDPISGHTALYWYRQSLGQGLEFLIYFQGNSAPDKSGLPSDRFSAERTGGSVSTLTIQRTQQEDSAVYLCASSLGRSGNQPQHFGDGTRLSIL.

The V call is TRBV6-1, the J call TRBJ2-7; D perhaps matches TRBD2 (6 bases). The CDR3 length is 14 residues. The V gene lost 3 bases and the J gene lost 6 bases, with 15 bases spanning the gap. CDR1 MNHNS and CDR2 SASEGT come from the germline V gene. CDR3 sequence (DNA): TGTGCCAGCAGTGAGGGCGGGAACCAGCGCGAGCAGTACTTC. Protein: CASSEGGNQREQYF.

This clone came up once. V gene TRBV27 combines with J gene TRBJ2-7; TRBD2 matches at 12 bases. From germline, CDR1 is MNHEY and CDR2 SMNVEV (reference sequence). Trimming took 7 bases from V and 6 from J; bases not matched to a gene: 16. The CDR3 contains 17 residues. DNA for the CDR3: TGTGCCAGCACTCAACCCGACTCTAGCGGGAGGGCCCGCGAGCAGTACTTC. Protein sequence: CASTQPDSSGRAREQYF.

The CDR3: CASSLRDRVSNEQFF. The CDR3 DNA sequence: TGTGCCAGCAGTCTCCGGGACAGGGTTTCCAATGAGCAGTTCTTC. This chain connects TRBV27 to TRBJ2-1, with 9 nucleotides matching TRBD1. Per germline, CDR1 MNHEY and CDR2 SMNVEV (reference sequence). Trimming cost V 5 bases and J 6 bases; bases outside gene matches: 8. The CDR3 has 15 amino acids.

For the CDR3, the DNA is TGCAGCGTTATGAGGACAGAAGATTCACCCCTCCACTTT. Protein sequence: CSVMRTEDSPLHF. This sequence joins TRBV29-1 and TRBJ1-6, with D possibly matching TRBD1 (6 bases). V was pared by 5 bases and J by 8 bases, with 13 bases between. This CDR3 has 13 amino acids. From germline, CDR1 is SQVTM and CDR2 ANQGSEA.

This clone has only one observation. The chain employs TRBV28 and TRBJ1-2; D is unclear. The ends were cut back, 7 bases at V and 7 bases at J, with 16 bases in the middle. This CDR3 comprises 13 residues. The germline V gene encodes CDR1 MDHEN and CDR2 SYDVKM. CDR3 coding DNA: TGTGCCAGCACAGTAGGGTTCGTCGCTGGCTACACCTTC. Its protein product is CASTVGFVAGYTF.

The rearrangement uses TRBV25-1 and TRBJ1-2; D ambiguous. The CDR3 length is 13 residues. Trimming stripped 2 bases from V and 7 bases from J, with 11 bases between. The germline V gene encodes CDR1 MGHDK and CDR2 SYGVNS. The CDR3 reads CASSEMSHSGYTF. CDR3 nucleotides: TGTGCCAGCAGTGAAATGAGCCATTCTGGCTACACCTTC.

This sequence joins TRBV7-2 and TRBJ2-1, with D possibly called TRBD1 or TRBD2 (5 bases each). CDR1 is SGHTA, CDR2 FQGNSA, per germline. The CDR3 is 12 amino acids. Trimming removed 2 bases from V and 10 bases from J, with 9 bases in between. This chain's CDR3 is CASSLWGTEQFF. The CDR3 bases are TGTGCCAGCAGCTTATGGGGGACGGAGCAGTTCTTC.

This clone was counted once. This rearrangement joins TRBV6-5 to TRBJ1-2; 7 positions match TRBD1. After removal of 6 bases from V and 6 bases from J, the junction contained 10 bases not matched to a gene. The CDR3 runs 14 residues. Germline CDR1 MNHEY, CDR2 SVGAGI. This CDR3 is CASSRQGGPNGYTF. The CDR3 region has the DNA TGTGCCAGCAGCAGACAGGGAGGCCCGAATGGCTACACCTTC.

V is TRBV6-1 and J is TRBJ1-5, with a tentative D call TRBD1 (6 bases). The CDR3 is 14 amino acids. V lost 0 bases, J lost 9 bases, and 12 bases lay in between. Per germline, CDR1 MNHNS and CDR2 SASEGT. Here the CDR3 reads CASSEALQGRPQHF. CDR3 in DNA: TGTGCCAGCAGTGAAGCGCTACAGGGCCGGCCCCAGCATTTT.

The chain uses TRBV2 and TRBJ1-2; D is perhaps TRBD1 (6 bases). CDR1 and CDR2 from the germline V gene are SNHLY and FYNNEI. CDR3 size: 14 residues. Trimming shortened V by 7 bases and J by 4 bases, and 16 bases separated the two germline ends. This CDR3 is CASIGDIFTYGYTF. The CDR3 DNA reads TGTGCCAGCATCGGGGACATTTTTACCTATGGCTACACCTTC.

This sequence joins TRBV30 and TRBJ1-1, with TRBD1 matching 7 bases. CDR1 GTSNPN and CDR2 SVGIG come from the germline V gene (reference sequence). CDR3 length: 11 amino acids. The junction had 8 bases not matched to a gene; V was cut back by 4 bases and J by 12 bases. Written as DNA, the CDR3 is TGTGCCTGGAACGCCCGACAGGGAACTTTCTTT. Translation: CAWNARQGTFF.

V and J are TRBV30 and TRBJ1-1; D possibly corresponds to TRBD1 (5 bases). This CDR3 contains 19 residues. The germline V and J ends were trimmed by 7 bases and 6 bases, with 36 bases remaining between them. Germline-derived CDR1 and CDR2 are GTSNPN and SVGIG (reference sequence). CDR3 protein: CASAARDSHLGWSSPEAFF. The CDR3 DNA is TGTGCCTCAGCTGCAAGAGACAGTCATCTCGGTTGGAGCAGCCCTGAAGCTTTCTTT. The complete variable domain, with remaining parts taken from reference TRBV30 and TRBJ1-1, reads SQTIHQWPATLVQPVGSPLSLECTVEGTSNPNLYWYRQAAGRGLQLLFYSVGIGQISSEVPQNLSASRPQDRQFILSSKKLLLSDSGFYLCASAARDSHLGWSSPEAFFGQGTRLTVV.

A note on this clone: One base away lies a much larger clone, so this may be a sequencing read error. At the DNA level, this CDR3 is encoded by other sequences in the same sample as well. The genes are TRBV6-5 and TRBJ1-5; the D gene is possibly TRBD1 (6 bases). Germline V gives CDR1 MNHEY, CDR2 SVGAGI. CDR3 length equals 13 residues. The CDR3 is CASSPGHNQPQHF. CDR3 coding DNA: TGTGCCAGCAGCCCGGGACACAATCAGCCTCAGCATTTT.

This clone was detected a few times. This chain connects TRBV7-2 to TRBJ2-1; D remains ambiguous. Germline V gene sequence: CDR1 SGHTA, CDR2 FQGNSA. Trimming took off 5 bases at V and 8 bases at J, with 10 bases between the two ends. The length of the CDR3 is 12 residues. The DNA of the CDR3 is TGTGCCAGCAGCCCCAATAGTTATGAGCAGTTCTTC. Translation gives CASSPNSYEQFF. The full variable domain, its missing parts supplied by reference TRBV7-2 and TRBJ2-1, is GAGVSQSPSNKVTEKGKDVELRCDPISGHTALYWYRQSLGQGLEFLIYFQGNSAPDKSGLPSDRFSAERTGGSVSTLTIQRTQQEDSAVYLCASSPNSYEQFFGPGTRLTVL.

This clone was recorded only once. V usage is TRBV19 and J usage is TRBJ1-5; 10 positions match TRBD1. Looked up from germline, CDR1 is LNHDA and CDR2 is SQIVND (reference sequence). Trimming removed 1 base from V and 6 bases from J; junction bases left unmatched: 9. This CDR3 contains 17 residues. CDR3 residues: CASSIASPGQGTQPQHF. CDR3 DNA: TGTGCCAGTAGTATAGCGTCCCCGGGACAGGGGACTCAGCCCCAGCATTTT.

The V call is TRBV29-1, the J call TRBJ1-1, with 8 positions matching TRBD1. The CDR3 sequence is 15 residues long. The junction had 13 bases not matched to a gene; V was cut back by 6 bases and J by 4 bases. Germline CDR1 reads SQVTM; CDR2 reads ANQGSEA. The CDR3 coding sequence is TGCAGCGTCCCCGGACAGGGCTCTATTGGCACTGAAGCTTTCTTT. This gives the protein CSVPGQGSIGTEAFF.

The CDR3: CASSEAPGGEQPQHF. The DNA of the CDR3 is TGTGCCAGCAGTGAAGCGCCTGGGGGGGAACAGCCCCAGCATTTT. This chain joins TRBV2 and TRBJ1-5; tentative D call: TRBD1 (5 bases). The germline V gene encodes CDR1 SNHLY and CDR2 FYNNEI. V was clipped by 0 bases and J by 7 bases, with 13 bases between them. The CDR3 is made up of 15 amino acids.